The 30 T cell receptor beta chains reported below all come from one sample, sequenced in a study of T cells in Graves' hyperthyroidism and ophthalmopathy. From RNA transcripts, TCR beta CDR3 regions were amplified. An initial round of RT-PCR targeting the TCR CDR3 relied on the HTBI primer set. TCRdb redid the calling of the multiplex PCR reads with MiXCR, one entry per CDR3 protein. There are approximately 640,000 distinct CDR3 sequences in the sample; roughly 17% occur only once, and about 14% lies in the top ten. Specimen: blood. These receptors originate from a man aged 45 to 65 with Graves' hyperthyroidism.

This clonotype was found a few times. The genes are TRBV19 and TRBJ2-2; tentative D call: TRBD2 (5 bases). Trimming removed 5 bases at V and 4 bases at J, with 11 bases between. CDR1 and CDR2 (germline): LNHDA, SQIVND (reference sequence). The CDR3 runs to 14 residues. CDR3 nucleotide sequence: TGTGCCAGTAGTTCTGGGGAGAGCACCGGGGAGCTGTTTTTT. Amino acid sequence: CASSSGESTGELFF. The full variable domain, completed using reference TRBV19 and TRBJ2-2, is DGGITQSPKYLFRKEGQNVTLSCEQNLNHDAMYWYRQDPGQGLRLIYYSQIVNDFQKGDIAEGYSVSREKKESFPLTVTSAQKNPTAFYLCASSSGESTGELFFGEGSRLTVL.

This clonotype has at least ten counts. V usage is TRBV2 and J usage is TRBJ2-1, with 10 bases fitting TRBD2. This CDR3 has 16 amino acids. Germline V gene data show CDR1 as SNHLY and CDR2 as FYNNEI. J lost 2 bases, V lost 6 bases, and 7 bases had no gene match. Here the CDR3 DNA reads TGTGCCAGCAGGGGCTACCTAGCGGGGGCCTACAATGAGCAGTTCTTC. This gives the protein CASRGYLAGAYNEQFF. Full variable domain (outside the CDR3, taken from reference TRBV2 and TRBJ2-1): EPEVTQTPSHQVTQMGQEVILRCVPISNHLYFYWYRQILGQKVEFLVSFYNNEISEKSEIFDDQFSVERPDGSNFTLKIRSTKLEDSAMYFCASRGYLAGAYNEQFFGPGTRLTVL.

CDR3: CASNGPRLDRAHNEKLFF. DNA of the CDR3: TGTGCCAGTAACGGGCCACGACTGGACCGTGCTCATAATGAAAAACTGTTTTTT. The genes are TRBV19 and TRBJ1-4; D not certain. The V gene's germline CDR1 is LNHDA and CDR2 SQIVND (reference sequence). The CDR3 spans 18 residues. With 7 bases removed from V and 4 bases from J, the gap between germline ends came to 25 bases.

A few counts support this clonotype. The chain has TRBV6-1 and TRBJ2-5; TRBD1 matches 7 bases. The CDR3 length is 17 residues. Germline V gives CDR1 MNHNS, CDR2 SASEGT. The trim removed 8 bases at V and 0 bases at J, leaving 15 bases unmatched. CDR3 protein: CASLGAAGTAYQETQYF. The CDR3 coding sequence is TGTGCCAGCCTCGGTGCCGCTGGGACAGCGTACCAAGAGACCCAGTACTTC.

This clonotype was counted many times. V gene TRBV28 combines with J gene TRBJ2-3, with 8 bases matching TRBD2. The CDR3 is 15 amino acids. Trimming removed 1 base from V and 6 bases from J; junction bases left unmatched: 6. Per the germline V gene, CDR1 is MDHEN and CDR2 is SYDVKM. Written as DNA, the CDR3 is TGTGCCAGCAGTTTATCGGGGGGGCTTTCGGATACGCAGTATTTT. As protein: CASSLSGGLSDTQYF.

The chain links TRBV7-2 to TRBJ2-3; 8 nucleotides align to TRBD2. CDR1 is SGHTA and CDR2 is FQGNSA in the germline V gene. The CDR3 has 16 amino acids. Losses at the gene ends were 5 bases for V and 4 bases for J; bases not matched to a gene: 11. The CDR3 DNA reads TGTGCCAGCAGCCAACGACTAAGCGGGAGTTCAGATACGCAGTATTTT. This translates into CASSQRLSGSSDTQYF. The full variable domain, its missing parts supplied by reference TRBV7-2 and TRBJ2-3, is GAGVSQSPSNKVTEKGKDVELRCDPISGHTALYWYRQSLGQGLEFLIYFQGNSAPDKSGLPSDRFSAERTGGSVSTLTIQRTQQEDSAVYLCASSQRLSGSSDTQYFGPGTRLTVL.

This clonotype came up many times. The J gene is TRBJ2-2, the V gene TRBV7-3, with D maybe TRBD2 (6 bases). V was pared by 10 bases and J by 4 bases, with 16 bases between. Germline V gives CDR1 SGHTA, CDR2 FQGTGA. The CDR3 has 14 residues. CDR3 bases: TGTGCCACCAGGAGCGGGTCTGGCACCGGGGAGCTGTTTTTT. Translated, it gives CATRSGSGTGELFF.

This clonotype was counted at least ten times. The rearrangement uses TRBV27 and TRBJ1-2, with D possibly TRBD1 on 6 matching bases. The CDR3 is made up of 15 amino acids. The germline gives CDR1 MNHEY, CDR2 SMNVEV (reference sequence). Trimming took 5 bases from V and 8 from J, leaving 21 bases between them. The CDR3 here is CASSPRGGGVLGYTF. In nucleotides, the CDR3 is TGTGCCAGCAGTCCCCGAGGGGGAGGGGTCCTAGGCTACACCTTC.

This clonotype was recorded at least ten times. The chain carries TRBV7-2 and TRBJ2-5; TRBD2 matches at 14 bases. Germline V gene lookup returns CDR1 SGHTA and CDR2 FQGNSA. V gave up 5 bases and J gave up 6 bases; unmatched junction bases: 5. The CDR3 is 15 residues long. CDR3 sequence: CASSPGTSGSKTQYF. As DNA, the CDR3 is TGTGCCAGCAGCCCGGGGACTAGCGGGAGCAAGACCCAGTACTTC.

This rearrangement joins TRBV19 to TRBJ1-5, with 7 bases matching TRBD1. The V and J ends lost 6 bases and 2 bases, in that order; junction bases with no gene match: 7. The germline V gene encodes CDR1 LNHDA and CDR2 SQIVND (reference sequence). The CDR3 spans 15 residues. CDR3 in amino acids: CASSKSQGGNQPQHF. The DNA for the CDR3 is TGTGCCAGTAGCAAGAGTCAGGGGGGCAATCAGCCCCAGCATTTT.

This clonotype was recorded at least ten times. This rearrangement joins TRBV5-1 to TRBJ2-3; 10 bases match TRBD2. The CDR3 has 17 residues. The germline V gene encodes CDR1 SGHRS and CDR2 YFSETQ. J lost 6 bases, V lost 4 bases, and 14 bases had no gene match. CDR3 loop: CASSDTRGTSAMDTQYF. The CDR3, as DNA: TGCGCCAGCAGCGATACCAGAGGGACTAGCGCAATGGATACGCAGTATTTT.

This clonotype was detected only a few times. The chain joins TRBV28 to TRBJ1-2; D is unclear. From germline, CDR1 is MDHEN and CDR2 SYDVKM. The CDR3 has 14 amino acids. V lost 2 bases and J 7 bases, leaving 14 bases between the germline ends. CDR3 residues: CASSLDGRGRGYTF. In DNA, the CDR3 is TGTGCCAGCAGTTTAGACGGACGAGGCCGTGGCTACACCTTC.

This clonotype has a count of ten or more. The genes are TRBV7-2 and TRBJ1-1; a weak D match, TRBD1 (6 bases). Germline CDR1 and CDR2: SGHTA and FQGNSA. The CDR3 covers 16 residues. The V end was cut by 2 bases, the J end by 0 bases, with 13 bases between. The DNA of the CDR3 is TGTGCCAGCAGCTTAACCCCGGACAGCTTGAACACTGAAGCTTTCTTT. It specifies CASSLTPDSLNTEAFF.

Only a few counts were recorded for this clonotype. The V and J genes are TRBV5-1 and TRBJ2-1; 9 bases agree with TRBD2. The CDR3 is made up of 14 amino acids. Germline trimming cut 4 bases from V and 6 bases from J; bases unmatched to any gene: 5. The germline V gene has CDR1 SGHRS and CDR2 YFSETQ. The chain's CDR3 is CASSPIAGVNEQFF. CDR3 sequence (DNA): TGCGCCAGCAGCCCGATAGCGGGAGTCAATGAGCAGTTCTTC.

The chain uses TRBV7-9 and TRBJ2-6; TRBD1 is a possible D gene (6 bases). This CDR3 has 17 residues. Trimming took off 0 bases at V and 2 bases at J, with 11 bases between the two ends. Germline CDR1 reads SEHNR; CDR2 reads FQNEAQ (reference sequence). The CDR3: CASSLAPGVPGANVLTF. CDR3 bases: TGTGCCAGCAGCTTAGCGCCAGGGGTGCCTGGGGCCAACGTCCTGACTTTC.

The chain joins TRBV30 to TRBJ1-5, with 7 bases aligning to TRBD1. The trim removed 5 bases at V and 2 bases at J, leaving 0 bases unmatched. Germline CDR1 and CDR2: GTSNPN and SVGIG (reference sequence). CDR3 length: 12 amino acids. The CDR3: CAWGQGNQPQHF. CDR3 coding DNA: TGTGCCTGGGGACAGGGCAATCAGCCCCAGCATTTT.

The sample holds many counts of this clonotype. V gene TRBV10-2 combines with J gene TRBJ1-4; 9 bases agree with TRBD1. This CDR3 is 15 amino acids long. Per germline, CDR1 WSHSY and CDR2 SAAADI. V trimming: 3 bases; J trimming: 6 bases; junction bases outside the gene matches: 5. The CDR3 loop reads CASSDLDRGDEKLFF. In DNA form, the CDR3 reads TGCGCCAGCAGTGACTTGGACAGGGGAGATGAAAAACTGTTTTTT.

In this sample, this clonotype turned up many times. The genes are TRBV28 and TRBJ1-1; TRBD1 agrees at 7 bases. The V and J ends lost 5 bases and 0 bases, in that order; junction bases with no gene match: 6. CDR1 MDHEN and CDR2 SYDVKM come from the germline V gene. This CDR3 region has 15 residues. The CDR3 region is CASSIQGLMNTEAFF. For the CDR3, the DNA is TGTGCCAGCAGTATACAGGGGTTAATGAACACTGAAGCTTTCTTT.

The V call is TRBV6-2 or TRBV6-3, the J call TRBJ2-1, with 13 bases aligning to TRBD2. In germline, CDR1 is MNHEY, CDR2 SVGEGT. This CDR3 is built from 15 residues. J gave up 12 bases and V 6 bases, and 11 bases lay outside the gene matches. The CDR3 sequence: CASSSLAGGPWSQFF. CDR3 nucleotide sequence: TGTGCCAGCAGCTCACTAGCGGGAGGGCCTTGGTCGCAGTTCTTC.

At least ten counts were recorded for this clonotype. CDR3 loop: CASSEDRRGAFF. CDR3 DNA sequence: TGTGCCAGCAGTGAAGACAGAAGGGGAGCTTTCTTT. The chain has TRBV2 and TRBJ1-1; D is possibly TRBD1 (5 bases). Trimming took off 1 base at V and 10 bases at J, with 10 bases between the two ends. Germline CDR1 reads SNHLY; CDR2 reads FYNNEI. The CDR3 runs to 12 residues.

This clonotype was seen only a few times. The chain links TRBV28 to TRBJ2-3; TRBD1 aligns across 7 bases. V trimming: 4 bases; J trimming: 5 bases; junction bases outside the gene matches: 12. Germline assignment: CDR1 MDHEN and CDR2 SYDVKM. The CDR3 length is 16 residues. CDR3 in amino acids: CASSSTGTAFVDTQYF. The CDR3 nucleotides read TGTGCCAGCAGTTCAACCGGGACAGCTTTTGTAGATACGCAGTATTTT.

The gene calls are TRBV4-1 and TRBJ2-6; D not certain. CDR3 size: 17 residues. Trimming removed 2 bases from V and 4 bases from J, with 15 bases in between. Germline V gives CDR1 MGHRA, CDR2 YSYEKL. CDR3 bases: TGCGCCAGCAGCCAACCTGGAAGGCTCCTGGGGGCCAACGTCCTGACTTTC. Residues: CASSQPGRLLGANVLTF.

This clonotype came up many times. The chain couples TRBV27 to TRBJ2-7, with D perhaps TRBD2 (5 bases). The CDR3 extends over 14 amino acids. Germline V gene sequence: CDR1 MNHEY, CDR2 SMNVEV (reference sequence). Trimming cost V 0 bases and J 4 bases, with 10 bases left between them. The CDR3 here is CASSLSGSGYEQYF. CDR3 nucleotide sequence: TGTGCCAGCAGTTTATCGGGGAGTGGGTACGAGCAGTACTTC.

This clonotype was seen repeatedly, ten times or more. The J gene is TRBJ2-5, the V gene TRBV28; D might be TRBD2 (6 bases). This CDR3 spans 14 amino acids. Germline CDR1 MDHEN, CDR2 SYDVKM. With 8 bases removed from V and 5 bases from J, the gap between germline ends came to 18 bases. The CDR3, as DNA: TGTGCCAGCTGGGGGGTGGGGACGGGGGAGACCCAGTACTTC. This sequence encodes CASWGVGTGETQYF.

This clonotype was found many times. This chain links TRBV19 with TRBJ2-1, with 10 bases fitting TRBD2. CDR1 is LNHDA and CDR2 is SQIVND in the germline V gene (reference sequence). This CDR3 is built from 18 residues. V was pared by 2 bases and J by 6 bases, with 13 bases of the junction left unmatched. The CDR3 bases are TGTGCCAGTAGTATACAAAAATGGGTCCAGCGGGAGGGCAATGAGCAGTTCTTC. It codes for CASSIQKWVQREGNEQFF.

For this clonotype: The conserved phenylalanine or tryptophan normally closing the CDR3 is absent here, so this likely arose from a read error. The V gene is TRBV20-1, the J gene TRBJ2-7; 9 bases fit TRBD2. The germline CDR1 and CDR2 sequences are DFQATT and SNEGSKA (reference sequence). Trimming removed 6 bases from V and 3 bases from J; junction bases left unmatched: 12. The CDR3 runs to 15 residues. This chain's CDR3 is CSATGTSLANYEQYL. Written as DNA, the CDR3 is TGCAGTGCCACCGGGACTAGCCTAGCTAACTACGAGCAGTACCTC.

This clonotype was detected many times. The chain links TRBV2 to TRBJ1-1; a possible D gene is TRBD1 (5 bases). V lost 11 bases and J lost 1, with 14 bases in between. Germline assignment: CDR1 SNHLY and CDR2 FYNNEI. The CDR3 spans 13 residues. The CDR3 DNA sequence: TGTGCCTCCGGGGCAGGGACGAACACTGAAGCTTTCTTT. Amino acid sequence: CASGAGTNTEAFF.

Concerning this clonotype: A read error is possible here, since a much larger clone lies one base away. The chain recombines TRBV3-1 with TRBJ2-6; D may be TRBD1 or TRBD2 (5 bases each). Germline CDR1 LGHDT, CDR2 YNNKEL (reference sequence). There are 13 residues in the CDR3. CDR3 in DNA: TGTGCCAGCAGCCACATCGGGGCCACCGTCCTGACTTTC. This codes for CASSHIGATVLTF.

This clonotype was found many times. This chain joins TRBV18 and TRBJ2-7, with D unclear. From germline, CDR1 is KGHSH and CDR2 LQKENI. V lost 3 bases to trimming and J lost 0 bases, with 12 bases between them. This CDR3 is 15 amino acids long. CDR3 bases: TGTGCCAGCTCACCTACGCAGGCCGACTCCTACGAGCAGTACTTC. Translation gives CASSPTQADSYEQYF.

The genes are TRBV30 and TRBJ1-1; D unclear. This CDR3 is built from 13 residues. CDR1 and CDR2 (germline): GTSNPN, SVGIG (reference sequence). Deletions cut 3 bases from V and 4 bases from J, with 12 bases between. This CDR3 is CAWSSGSGTEAFF. CDR3 bases: TGTGCCTGGAGCTCCGGGAGTGGCACTGAAGCTTTCTTT. The full variable domain, with the rest looked up from reference TRBV30 and TRBJ1-1, is SQTIHQWPATLVQPVGSPLSLECTVEGTSNPNLYWYRQAAGRGLQLLFYSVGIGQISSEVPQNLSASRPQDRQFILSSKKLLLSDSGFYLCAWSSGSGTEAFFGQGTRLTVV.